This section outlines one TCR beta chain sequence together with its context. Its target antigen remains unknown. The CDR3 numbers 17 residues from cysteine through phenylalanine. The read is trimmed to its CDR3 DNA, 51 bases read in frame from base 1. This record belongs to a study of T cell responses to AZD1222 COVID-19 vaccine (dated by TCRdb to the early 2020s). Study-level background: TCR sequencing was performed for fewer than 250 trial participants, of whom about 200 were given two doses of AZD1222 and 26 were given two doses of MenACWY control vaccine. Trial participants were enrolled into age subgroups of 18-55, 56-69 and 70-plus years, which contained 148, 28 and 57 TCR-sequenced participants, respectively.

In the paper's terms, the time point label means: baseline before first vaccination. Samples from vaccinated people were obtained from the UK trials COV001 and COV002, which included a single-blind randomized controlled phase 2/3 trial of AZD1222 (ChAdOx1 nCoV-19) in healthy adults. For TCRbeta chain sequencing, PBMC samples from trial participants were taken at day 0 and at day 28 after the second dose. The CDR3 regions of human TCRbeta chains were analyzed by immunosequencing. The study's own analysis went as follows. TCRs in the repertoires were matched against a reference library of SARS-CoV-2-specific TCRs that had been generated with the MIRA antigen-specificity platform. Breadth meant the fraction of unique TCRs that were SARS-CoV-2-associated, whereas depth meant the fraction of total T cells that were SARS-CoV-2-associated. Using the MIRA data, every spike-specific TCR was mapped to the spike region that the TCR reacted to and assigned to either a CD4 or a CD8 class. Log10-transformed breadth and depth values were compared by one-way ANOVA with Sidak's multiple comparisons tests. Held by TCRdb, this immuneACCESS table contains in-frame sequences only and omits some clones. Under half of the omission traces to an unresolved V gene where checked; the cause of the rest is unknown. V and J calls and clone size follow that table, whereas D and trimming were derived from the DNA. The table held for this sample gives about 140,000 clones. In total, the top ten clones hold about 2.2% of the sample.

The paper as a whole reports these results and caveats: After two AZD1222 doses, spike-specific TCR breadth and depth were significantly higher than at day 0 and than in MenACWY recipients. The whole spike protein was spanned by vaccine-associated CD4 TCRs, and dominant responses were seen in regions 160-218 and 743-854. Because no day 14 peak-response samples were available, the repertoires could be characterized only after the peak T cell response. Conclusions about previously exposed vaccinees are limited, since just five to seven AZD1222 recipients were seropositive for SARS-CoV-2 at baseline. In the small 56-69-year group, the increase in depth fell short of significance, most likely because of low power. Reportedly, almost half of the unique spike-specific TCRs recognized epitopes lying outside the regions that are mutated in the B.1.351 and B.1.1.7 variants. Most participants were white British and females outnumbered males, and the authors suggested that clonal diversity may have been underestimated.

Sequenced material: peripheral blood. This receptor was identified in an adult in good health. The V gene is TRBV21-1 and the J gene is TRBJ1-2. TRBV21-1 is a recognized pseudogene. The sequenced DNA: TGTGCCAGCAGCAAAGCCTGTCAGGATAAGCTGGGGTATGGCTACACCTTC. This sequence encodes CASSKACQDKLGYGYTF.